The present T cell receptor beta chain was sequenced within a study of Ad26.COV2.S vaccination and SARS-CoV-2 variants. The wider study: In the study, Ad26.COV2.S was injected intramuscularly once, or twice 56 days apart.

As to treatment: 15 to 20 received Ad26.COV2.S at low or high dose, single or two shots; about 5 received placebo; per-sample allocation not given. Sampling was performed 63 days after the first vaccine or placebo injection. Study conclusions and caveats: After vaccination, reports described spike-specific CD8+ and CD4+ T cell responses as showing substantial breadth. Total T cell responses, in the TCR breadth and depth analyses, may have been underestimated.

Sequenced by immunoSEQ multiplex PCR; TCRdb stores in-frame clones only, minus some. In the table there are roughly 350,000 clones, roughly 84% of which are singletons. Concerning this clone itself: Its target is unknown.

Here the sequenced sample was peripheral blood, taken in a trial of Ad26.COV2.S vaccine versus placebo. This TCR was recovered from a person aged 18-60 years who received the Ad26.COV2.S COVID-19 vaccine or a placebo.

CDR3 loop: CASSYKGNTEAFF. As DNA, the CDR3 is TGTGCCAGCAGTTACAAGGGGAACACTGAAGCTTTCTTT. This chain connects TRBV6-5 to TRBJ1-1; D is undetermined. The CDR3 covers 13 residues. V dropped 2 bases and J dropped 1 base, with 5 bases sitting between them. From germline, CDR1 is MNHEY and CDR2 SVGAGI.